The 8 T cell receptor beta chains in this list originate from one sample, sequenced in a study of shared clonotypes between healthy human individuals. Sequenced by immunoSEQ multiplex PCR; TCRdb stores in-frame clones only, minus some. The data contain over 400,000 clones, about 96% of them singletons. The sequenced sample was naive CD4+ T cells sorted from blood. The subset: CD45RA+ positively selected. Receptors originate from a woman aged 30 to 39 in good health.

The rearrangement links TRBV10-3 to TRBJ1-2; D might be TRBD1 (5 bases). The CDR3 totals 13 residues. Trimming pared 2 bases from V and 4 bases from J, leaving 8 bases between. CDR1 and CDR2 (germline): ENHRY, SYGVKD. The CDR3 here is CAISEEGIYGYTF. The DNA of the CDR3 is TGTGCCATCAGTGAGGAGGGGATCTATGGCTACACCTTC.

This chain joins TRBV7-8 and TRBJ1-1; D not resolved. The V end lost 4 bases, the J end lost 1 base, and 13 bases lay between the germline ends. CDR1 is SGHVS and CDR2 is FQNEAQ in the germline V gene. This CDR3 is built from 15 residues. The CDR3 spells CASSSSGGRNTEAFF. The CDR3 DNA is TGTGCCAGCAGCTCCAGTGGAGGGAGGAACACTGAAGCTTTCTTT.

The chain combines TRBV7-9 with TRBJ2-5, with 7 bases lining up with TRBD2. Matching the DNA end better, TRBJ2-7 makes the J call doubtful. This CDR3 spans 14 amino acids. The germline V gene encodes CDR1 SEHNR and CDR2 FQNEAQ (reference sequence). The CDR3 region has the DNA TGTGCCAGCAGCTTAGAGTGGGAGGGCTACGAGCAGTACTTC. Translation gives CASSLEWEGYEQYF.

The chain has TRBV6-6 and TRBJ1-2; 11 bases match TRBD1. CDR1 and CDR2 (germline): MNHNY, SVGAGI (reference sequence). This CDR3 comprises 11 residues. Losses at the gene ends were 8 bases for V and 8 bases for J; bases not matched to a gene: 1. Written as DNA, the CDR3 is TGTGCCAGCGGACAGGGGGCGGGCTACACCTTC. Translated, it gives CASGQGAGYTF.

This clone has a single count. The chain employs TRBV5-1 and TRBJ1-4; D remains ambiguous. Germline V CDR1 and CDR2: SGHRS, YFSETQ. CDR3 length equals 14 residues. V was pared by 4 bases and J by 8 bases, with 15 bases between. CDR3 nucleotide sequence: TGCGCCAGCAGCATGGACGGACGGAGAGAAAAACTGTTTTTT. The encoded protein is CASSMDGRREKLFF.

The chain links TRBV2 to TRBJ1-2, with D maybe TRBD1 (5 bases). Germline loops: CDR1 SNHLY, CDR2 FYNNEI. The CDR3 is 15 residues long. Trimming cost V 3 bases and J 10 bases, with 21 bases left between them. CDR3 residues: CASSDSGGSFPPYTF. The CDR3 DNA reads TGTGCCAGCAGTGATTCGGGGGGTAGTTTTCCCCCCTACACCTTC.

Here the CDR3 reads CASSLVLNTEAFF. The CDR3 nucleotides are TGTGCCAGCAGTTTAGTTTTGAACACTGAAGCTTTCTTT. This sequence joins TRBV27 and TRBJ1-1; D unclear. The CDR3 consists of 13 residues. Germline assignment: CDR1 MNHEY and CDR2 SMNVEV (reference sequence). The V and J ends lost 2 bases and 0 bases respectively, with 4 bases between them.

In nucleotides, the CDR3 is TGTGCCAGCAGCGTAGCTCCCCTGTCGTCCCACGAGCAGTACTTC. Translation: CASSVAPLSSHEQYF. The chain combines TRBV9 with TRBJ2-5; D is unresolved. The J call is doubtful: the DNA matches TRBJ2-7 better. The CDR3 spans 15 residues. Germline loops: CDR1 SGDLS, CDR2 YYNGEE.